This TCR beta chain was sequenced in a study of cytomegalovirus exposure and HLA in healthy donors. The PCR used 60 Vbeta and 13 Jbeta primers. Under the authors' procedure: Approximately 10 million shared chains were among some 75 million unique TCR beta chains counted in a later analysis. Only in-frame clones appear in the TCRdb table, and some are missing; sequencing was by immunoSEQ multiplex PCR. From that table come the V and J calls and clone size; the DNA was used to work out D and trimming. The sample carries about 120,000 clones, approximately 81% recorded once. A note on this clone: What it binds is unknown.

Notes on the study in general: The likely origin of a cluster of highly shared sequence variants was a sequencing artifact.

The clonotype comes from a woman younger than 30 in good health and CMV-seropositive. The specimen was PBMCs.

CDR3 sequence: CASSTSGGFYGYTF. Written as DNA, the CDR3 is TGTGCCAGCAGCACGAGCGGGGGTTTCTATGGCTACACCTTC. The V call is TRBV28, the J call TRBJ1-2; TRBD1 is a possible D gene (5 bases). The CDR3 has 14 residues. Germline-derived CDR1 and CDR2 are MDHEN and SYDVKM. Trimming shortened V by 6 bases and J by 4 bases, and 15 bases separated the two germline ends.